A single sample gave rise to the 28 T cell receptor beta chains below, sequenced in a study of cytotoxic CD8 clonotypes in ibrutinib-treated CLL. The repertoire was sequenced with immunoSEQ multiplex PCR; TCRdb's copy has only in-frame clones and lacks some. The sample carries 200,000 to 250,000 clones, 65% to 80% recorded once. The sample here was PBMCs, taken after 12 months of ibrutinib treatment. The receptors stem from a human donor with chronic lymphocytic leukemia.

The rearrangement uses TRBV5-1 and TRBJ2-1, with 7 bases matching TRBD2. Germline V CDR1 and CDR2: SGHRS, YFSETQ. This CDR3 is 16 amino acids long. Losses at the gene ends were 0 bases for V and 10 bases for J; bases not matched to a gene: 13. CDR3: CASSLGVGGRSEEQFF. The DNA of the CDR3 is TGCGCCAGCAGCTTGGGAGTGGGCGGGAGATCGGAGGAGCAGTTCTTC.

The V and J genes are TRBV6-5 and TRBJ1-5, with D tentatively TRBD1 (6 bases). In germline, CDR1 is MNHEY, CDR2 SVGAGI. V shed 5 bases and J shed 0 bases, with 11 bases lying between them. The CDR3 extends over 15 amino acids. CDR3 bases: TGTGCCAGCAGTGCTGGACAGACTAGCAATCAGCCCCAGCATTTT. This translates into CASSAGQTSNQPQHF.

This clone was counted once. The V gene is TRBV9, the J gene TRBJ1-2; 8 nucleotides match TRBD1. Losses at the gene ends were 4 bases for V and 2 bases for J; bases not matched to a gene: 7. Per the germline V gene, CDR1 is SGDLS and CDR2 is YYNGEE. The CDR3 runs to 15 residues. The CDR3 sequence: CASSHGTGKNYGYTF. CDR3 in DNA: TGTGCCAGCAGCCACGGGACAGGAAAAAACTATGGCTACACCTTC.

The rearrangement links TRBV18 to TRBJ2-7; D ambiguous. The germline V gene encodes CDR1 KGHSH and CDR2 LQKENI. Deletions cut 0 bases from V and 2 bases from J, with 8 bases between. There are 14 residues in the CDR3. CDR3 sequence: CASSPPSVPYEQYF. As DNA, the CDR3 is TGTGCCAGCTCACCACCTTCGGTCCCCTACGAGCAGTACTTC.

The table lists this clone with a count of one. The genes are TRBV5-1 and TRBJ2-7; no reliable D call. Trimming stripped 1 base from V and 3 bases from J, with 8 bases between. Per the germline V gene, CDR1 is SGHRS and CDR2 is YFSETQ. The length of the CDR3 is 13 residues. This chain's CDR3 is CASSLYSNYEQYF. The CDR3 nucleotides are TGCGCCAGCAGCTTGTACAGCAACTACGAGCAGTACTTC.

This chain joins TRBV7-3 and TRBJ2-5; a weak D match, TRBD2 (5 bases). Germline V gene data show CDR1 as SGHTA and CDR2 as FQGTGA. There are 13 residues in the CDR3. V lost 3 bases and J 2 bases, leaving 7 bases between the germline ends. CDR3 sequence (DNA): TGTGCCAGCAGCTTTACGGGACAAGAGACCCAGTACTTC. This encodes CASSFTGQETQYF.

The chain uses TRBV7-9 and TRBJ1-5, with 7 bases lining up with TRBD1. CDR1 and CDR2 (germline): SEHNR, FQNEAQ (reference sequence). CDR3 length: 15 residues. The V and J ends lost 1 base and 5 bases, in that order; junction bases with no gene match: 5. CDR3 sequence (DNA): TGTGCCAGCAGCTTAGACGGGGACAGAGATCAGCCCCAGCATTTT. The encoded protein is CASSLDGDRDQPQHF.

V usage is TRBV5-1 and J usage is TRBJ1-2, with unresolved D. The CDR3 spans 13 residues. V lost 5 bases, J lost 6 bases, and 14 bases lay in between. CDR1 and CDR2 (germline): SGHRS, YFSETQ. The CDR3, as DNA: TGCGCCAGCAGTTTTTGGGGAGGGAATGGCTACACCTTC. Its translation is CASSFWGGNGYTF. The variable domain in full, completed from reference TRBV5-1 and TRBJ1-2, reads KAGVTQTPRYLIKTRGQQVTLSCSPISGHRSVSWYQQTPGQGLQFLFEYFSETQRNKGNFPGRFSGRQFSNSRSEMNVSTLELGDSALYLCASSFWGGNGYTFGSGTRLTVV.

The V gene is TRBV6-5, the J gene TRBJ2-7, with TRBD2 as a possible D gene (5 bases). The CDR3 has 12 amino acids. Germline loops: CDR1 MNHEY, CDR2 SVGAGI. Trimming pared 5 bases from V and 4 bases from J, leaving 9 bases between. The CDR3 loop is CASSGGGYEQYF. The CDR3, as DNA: TGTGCCAGCAGTGGTGGAGGATACGAGCAGTACTTC.

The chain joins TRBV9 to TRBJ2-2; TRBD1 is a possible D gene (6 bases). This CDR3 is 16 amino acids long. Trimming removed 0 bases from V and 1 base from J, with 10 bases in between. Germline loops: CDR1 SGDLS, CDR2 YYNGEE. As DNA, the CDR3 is TGTGCCAGCAGCGTAGTAGGGGGTGAGAACACCGGGGAGCTGTTTTTT. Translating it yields CASSVVGGENTGELFF.

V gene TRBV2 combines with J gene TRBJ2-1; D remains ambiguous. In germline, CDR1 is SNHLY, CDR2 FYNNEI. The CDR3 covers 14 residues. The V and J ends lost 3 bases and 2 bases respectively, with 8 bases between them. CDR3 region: CASSDVGPYNEQFF. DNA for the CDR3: TGTGCCAGCAGTGATGTAGGTCCCTACAATGAGCAGTTCTTC.

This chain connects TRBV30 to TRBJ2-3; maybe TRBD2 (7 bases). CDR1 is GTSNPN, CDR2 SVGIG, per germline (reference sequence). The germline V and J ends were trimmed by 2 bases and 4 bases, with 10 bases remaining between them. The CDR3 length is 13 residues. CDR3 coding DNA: TGTGCCTGGAGTAGGGGGGGGGCAGATACGCAGTATTTT. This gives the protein CAWSRGGADTQYF.

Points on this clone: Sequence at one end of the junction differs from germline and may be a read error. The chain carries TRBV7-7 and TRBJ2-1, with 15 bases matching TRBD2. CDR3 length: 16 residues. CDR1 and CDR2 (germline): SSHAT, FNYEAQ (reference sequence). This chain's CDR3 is CASSMGLAGGYNEQFF. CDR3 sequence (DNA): TGTGCTAGCAGCATGGGACTAGCGGGAGGCTACAATGAGCAGTTCTTC.

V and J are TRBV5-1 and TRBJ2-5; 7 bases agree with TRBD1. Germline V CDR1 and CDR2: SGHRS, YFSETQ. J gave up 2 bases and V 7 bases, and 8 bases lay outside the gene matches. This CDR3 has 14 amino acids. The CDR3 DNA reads TGCGCCAGCCACCGGGACAGTCAACAAGAGACCCAGTACTTC. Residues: CASHRDSQQETQYF.

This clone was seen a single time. CDR3: CASSPRTSGGSDTQYF. For the CDR3, the DNA is TGTGCCAGCAGCCCCCGGACTAGCGGGGGATCAGATACGCAGTATTTT. The V call is TRBV9, the J call TRBJ2-3; 13 bases map to TRBD2. The CDR3 loop spans 16 amino acids. From germline, CDR1 is SGDLS and CDR2 YYNGEE. The V gene end was trimmed by 4 bases and the J gene end by 4 bases; junction bases not matched to a gene: 6.

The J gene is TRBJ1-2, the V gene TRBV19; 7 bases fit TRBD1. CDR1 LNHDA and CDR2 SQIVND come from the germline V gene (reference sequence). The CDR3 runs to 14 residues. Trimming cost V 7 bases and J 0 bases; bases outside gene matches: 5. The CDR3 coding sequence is TGTGCCAGTACCCCGGGACAGTCTAACTATGGCTACACCTTC. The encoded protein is CASTPGQSNYGYTF.

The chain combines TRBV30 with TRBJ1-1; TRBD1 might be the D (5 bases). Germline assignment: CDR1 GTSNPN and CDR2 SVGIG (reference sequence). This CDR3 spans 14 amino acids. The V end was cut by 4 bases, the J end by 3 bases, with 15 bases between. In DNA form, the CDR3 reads TGTGCCTGGAAGTTTAGGGGCCCCTACACTGAAGCTTTCTTT. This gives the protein CAWKFRGPYTEAFF.

The CDR3 DNA reads TGTGCCAGCAGTGATAGGGGACTAGCGGGAGAGGAGCAGTTCTTC. Translation gives CASSDRGLAGEEQFF. This chain uses TRBV2 with TRBJ2-1; TRBD2 matches at 14 bases. J gave up 10 bases and V 3 bases, and 5 bases lay outside the gene matches. This CDR3 comprises 15 residues. CDR1 and CDR2 (germline): SNHLY, FYNNEI.

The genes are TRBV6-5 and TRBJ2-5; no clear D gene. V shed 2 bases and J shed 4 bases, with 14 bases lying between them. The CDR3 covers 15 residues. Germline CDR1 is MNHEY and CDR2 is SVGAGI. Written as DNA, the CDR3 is TGTGCCAGCAGTTACGACCGGCAAACCCTAGAGACCCAGTACTTC. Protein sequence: CASSYDRQTLETQYF.

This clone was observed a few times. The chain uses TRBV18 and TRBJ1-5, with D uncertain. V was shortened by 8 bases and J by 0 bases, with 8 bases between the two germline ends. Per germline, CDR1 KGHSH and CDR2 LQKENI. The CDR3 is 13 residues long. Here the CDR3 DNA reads TGTGCCAGCACCCCTCATAGCAATCAGCCCCAGCATTTT. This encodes CASTPHSNQPQHF.

In nucleotides, the CDR3 is TGTGCCACCAGCCCTCTCGACCGTAACTATGGCTACACCTTC. It codes for CATSPLDRNYGYTF. V and J are TRBV15 and TRBJ1-2, with unresolved D. Per germline, CDR1 LNHNV and CDR2 YYDKDF (reference sequence). The CDR3 consists of 14 residues. V lost 5 bases and J 1 base, leaving 11 bases between the germline ends.

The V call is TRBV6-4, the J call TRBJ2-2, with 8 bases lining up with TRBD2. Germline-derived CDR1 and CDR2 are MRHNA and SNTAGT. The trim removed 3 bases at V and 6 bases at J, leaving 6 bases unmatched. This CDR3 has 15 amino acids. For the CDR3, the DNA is TGTGCCAGCAGTGAGCGGCGGGAGGTAGCCGGGGAGCTGTTTTTT. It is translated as CASSERREVAGELFF.

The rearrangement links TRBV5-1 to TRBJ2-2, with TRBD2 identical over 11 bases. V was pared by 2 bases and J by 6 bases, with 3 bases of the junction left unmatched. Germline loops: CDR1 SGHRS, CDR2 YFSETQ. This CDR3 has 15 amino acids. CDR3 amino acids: CASSFLSGRAGELFF. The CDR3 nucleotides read TGCGCCAGCAGCTTCCTTAGCGGGAGGGCCGGGGAGCTGTTTTTT.

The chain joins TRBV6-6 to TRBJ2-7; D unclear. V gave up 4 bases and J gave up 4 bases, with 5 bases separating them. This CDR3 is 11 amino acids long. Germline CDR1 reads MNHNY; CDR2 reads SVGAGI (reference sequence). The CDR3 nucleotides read TGTGCCAGCAGTTCACCGTACGAGCAGTACTTC. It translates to CASSSPYEQYF.

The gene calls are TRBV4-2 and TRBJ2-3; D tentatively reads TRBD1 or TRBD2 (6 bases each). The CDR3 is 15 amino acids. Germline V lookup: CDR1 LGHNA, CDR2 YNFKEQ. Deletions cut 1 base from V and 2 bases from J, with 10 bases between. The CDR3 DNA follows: TGTGCCAGCAGCCAAGGAAGGGGGGACACAGATACGCAGTATTTT. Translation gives CASSQGRGDTDTQYF.

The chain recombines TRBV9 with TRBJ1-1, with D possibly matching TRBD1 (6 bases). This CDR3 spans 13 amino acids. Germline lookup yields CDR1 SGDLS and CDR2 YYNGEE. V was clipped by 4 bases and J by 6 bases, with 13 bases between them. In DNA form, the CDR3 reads TGTGCCAGCAGCATAAGACAGGAGTCTGAAGCTTTCTTT. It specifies CASSIRQESEAFF.

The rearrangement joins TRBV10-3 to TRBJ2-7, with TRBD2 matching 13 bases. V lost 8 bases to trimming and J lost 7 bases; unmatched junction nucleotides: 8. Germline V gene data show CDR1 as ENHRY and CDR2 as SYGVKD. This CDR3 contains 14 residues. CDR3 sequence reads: CAISGTSGMSEQYF. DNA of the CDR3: TGTGCCATCTCCGGGACTAGCGGGATGAGTGAGCAGTACTTC.

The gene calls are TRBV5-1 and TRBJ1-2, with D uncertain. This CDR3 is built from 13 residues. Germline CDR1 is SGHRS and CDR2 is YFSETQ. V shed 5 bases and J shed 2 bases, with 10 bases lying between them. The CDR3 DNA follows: TGCGCCAGCAGAACTACCATAAACTATGGCTACACCTTC. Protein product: CASRTTINYGYTF.